This note documents a single T cell receptor beta chain sequence. One end of the junction does not line up with germline, which may come from a read error. The CDR3 is cut off 3 residues early in the read; its end comes from the germline J gene. The entry originates in a study of T cells in women clearing cervical HPV infection. Study at large: Cases were women with histologically confirmed HPV16-related CIN3 or worse, including a couple of invasive cancers. Blood came at first lesion visit for cases, post-clearance for controls. For cases, blood was sampled a median 149 days after lesion detection, interquartile range roughly 90 to 230 days.

Genomic DNA, averaging approximately 1,200 ng per sample, yielded TCR beta CDR3 via immunoSEQ. Clones were sequenced by immunoSEQ multiplex PCR, and TCRdb holds only the in-frame ones, with some missing. The listing records roughly 20,000 clones. The CDR3 contains 15 residues. CDR1 LNHDA and CDR2 SQIVND come from the germline V gene (reference sequence). This sequence originates from a woman between 18 and 70 years old with a cervical HPV16 infection that either progressed to CIN3+ or cleared (not recorded which). Sequencing was carried out using blood buffy coat. The rearrangement links TRBV19 to TRBJ1-6; 7 nucleotides match TRBD1. The CDR3 spells CASSIGWDSNPPLHF. The CDR3 bases that were read are TGTGCCAGTAGTATTGGTTGGGACAGTAATCCACCC.